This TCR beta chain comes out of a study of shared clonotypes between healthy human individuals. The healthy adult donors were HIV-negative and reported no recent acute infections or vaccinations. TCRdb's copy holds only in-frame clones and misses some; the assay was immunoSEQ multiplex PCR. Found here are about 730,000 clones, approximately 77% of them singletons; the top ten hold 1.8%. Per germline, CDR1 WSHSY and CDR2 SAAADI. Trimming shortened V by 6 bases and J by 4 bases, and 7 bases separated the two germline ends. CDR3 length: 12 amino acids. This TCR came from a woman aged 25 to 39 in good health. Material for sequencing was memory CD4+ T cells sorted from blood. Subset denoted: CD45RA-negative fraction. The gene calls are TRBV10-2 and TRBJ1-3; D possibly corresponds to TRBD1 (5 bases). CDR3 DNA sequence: TGCGCCAGCAGGGAGGGGGGAAACACCATATATTTT. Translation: CASREGGNTIYF.